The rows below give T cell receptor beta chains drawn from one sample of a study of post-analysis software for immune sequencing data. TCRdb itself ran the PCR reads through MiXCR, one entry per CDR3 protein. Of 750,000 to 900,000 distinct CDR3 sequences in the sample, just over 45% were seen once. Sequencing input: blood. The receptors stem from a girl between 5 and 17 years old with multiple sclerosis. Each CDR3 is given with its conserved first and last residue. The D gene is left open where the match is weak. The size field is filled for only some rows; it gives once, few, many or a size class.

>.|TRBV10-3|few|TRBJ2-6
CAISRTKTGTSGANVLTF
TGTGCCATCAGCAGAACTAAGACGGGAACCTCTGGGGCCAACGTCCTGACTTTC
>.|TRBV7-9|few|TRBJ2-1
CASSDQYNEQFF
TGTGCCAGCAGCGACCAATACAATGAGCAGTTCTTC
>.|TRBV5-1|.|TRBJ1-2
CASSFSISTGESNYGYTF
TGCGCCAGCAGCTTTAGTATCTCGACCGGGGAGAGTAACTATGGCTACACCTTC
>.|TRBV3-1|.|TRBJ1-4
CASSQDYEKLFF
TGTGCCAGCAGCCAAGATTACGAAAAACTGTTTTTT
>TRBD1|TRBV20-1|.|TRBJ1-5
CSAKNRGSGREPQHF
TGCAGTGCTAAAAACAGGGGATCCGGTAGGGAGCCCCAGCATTTT
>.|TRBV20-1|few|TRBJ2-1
CSAVDYSYNEQFF
TGCAGTGCCGTAGACTACTCCTACAATGAGCAGTTCTTC
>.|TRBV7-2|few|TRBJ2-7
CASSQAGPYEQYF
TGTGCCAGCAGCCAAGCTGGCCCCTACGAGCAGTACTTC
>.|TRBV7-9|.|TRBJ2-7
CASSIGRYEQYF
TGTGCCAGCAGCATAGGGAGATACGAGCAGTACTTC
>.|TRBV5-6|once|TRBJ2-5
CASSLAGFYYEQYF
TGTGCCAGCAGCTTGGCGGGCTTCTATTATGAGCAGTACTTC
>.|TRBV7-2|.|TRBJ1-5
CAGSSGISNQPQHF
TGTGCCGGCAGCTCCGGGATTAGCAATCAGCCCCAGCATTTT
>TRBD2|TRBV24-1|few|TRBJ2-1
CAIPGGSIAGPYNEQFF
TGTGCCATCCCTGGAGGGAGTATAGCGGGCCCCTACAATGAGCAGTTCTTC
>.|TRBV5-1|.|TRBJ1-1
CASSDQSGTFGYMNTEAFF
TGCGCCAGCAGCGACCAAAGCGGGACCTTCGGCTACATGAACACTGAAGCTTTCTTT
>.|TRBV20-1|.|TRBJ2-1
CSAPGYNEQFF
TGCAGTGCCCCGGGTTACAATGAGCAGTTCTTC
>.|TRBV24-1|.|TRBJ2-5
CATSARFQETQYF
TGTGCCACCAGTGCCCGATTCCAAGAGACCCAGTACTTC
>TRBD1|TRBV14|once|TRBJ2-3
CASSLTLGTGVQYF
TGTGCCAGCAGCCTTACGCTCGGGACAGGGGTGCAGTATTTT
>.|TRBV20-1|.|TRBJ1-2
CSARSGQRPAGYTF
TGCAGTGCTAGGTCTGGACAGCGCCCTGCGGGCTACACCTTC
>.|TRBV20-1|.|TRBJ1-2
CSASDGGSRAYGYTF
TGCAGTGCTAGCGACGGGGGATCGCGCGCGTATGGCTACACCTTC
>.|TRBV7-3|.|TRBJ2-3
CASSLESAPGTDTQYF
TGTGCCAGCAGCTTAGAGTCGGCTCCGGGCACAGATACGCAGTATTTT
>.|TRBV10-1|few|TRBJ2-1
CASSHGTGDDEQFF
TGCGCCAGCAGCCATGGGACGGGGGACGATGAGCAGTTCTTC
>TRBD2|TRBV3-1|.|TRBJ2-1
CASSQKLAGTNEQFF
TGTGCCAGCAGCCAAAAACTAGCGGGAACTAATGAGCAGTTCTTC
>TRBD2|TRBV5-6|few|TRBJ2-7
CASSSGSGNEQYF
TGTGCCAGCAGCTCGGGTAGCGGGAACGAGCAGTACTTC
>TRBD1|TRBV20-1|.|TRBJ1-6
CSATKTGTGWDSPLHF
TGCAGTGCTACAAAAACCGGGACAGGGTGGGATTCACCCCTCCACTTT
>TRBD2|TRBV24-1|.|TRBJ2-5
CATSGPAGGETQYF
TGTGCCACCAGTGGCCCAGCGGGAGGAGAGACCCAGTACTTC
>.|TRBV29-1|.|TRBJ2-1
CSVGRGLSSNEQFF
TGCAGCGTTGGGAGGGGCTTGAGTAGCAATGAGCAGTTCTTC
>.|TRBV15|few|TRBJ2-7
CATSRDTSSSYEQYF
TGTGCCACCAGCAGAGATACTAGCAGCTCCTACGAGCAGTACTTC
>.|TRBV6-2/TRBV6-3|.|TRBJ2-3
CASRGVAEDTQYF
TGTGCCAGCAGGGGAGTGGCCGAGGATACGCAGTATTTT
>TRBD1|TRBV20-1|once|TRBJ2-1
CSARSDRGLSYNEQFF
TGCAGTGCTAGATCGGACAGGGGATTATCCTACAATGAGCAGTTCTTC
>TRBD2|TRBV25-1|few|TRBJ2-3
CASSWASGRDHTDTQYF
TGTGCCAGCAGCTGGGCTAGCGGGAGGGATCACACAGATACGCAGTATTTT
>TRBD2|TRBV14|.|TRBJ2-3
CASSQAGYTQYF
TGTGCCAGCAGTCAAGCGGGGTATACGCAGTATTTT
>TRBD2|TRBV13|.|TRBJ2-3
CASSFQRDSTDTQYF
TGTGCCAGCAGCTTCCAGCGGGATAGCACAGATACGCAGTATTTT
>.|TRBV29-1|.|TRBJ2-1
CSVEGRGWSSYNEQFF
TGCAGCGTTGAGGGTAGGGGGTGGAGCTCCTACAATGAGCAGTTCTTC
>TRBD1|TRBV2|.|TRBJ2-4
CASSEARWDRGAKNIQYF
TGTGCCAGCAGTGAAGCGCGTTGGGACAGGGGGGCCAAAAACATTCAGTACTTC
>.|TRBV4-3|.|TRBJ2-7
CASSQDQRVYEQYF
TGCGCCAGCAGCCAAGACCAGAGAGTCTACGAGCAGTACTTC
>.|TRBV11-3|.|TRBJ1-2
CASNKVGGLDGYTF
TGTGCCAGCAACAAAGTCGGGGGCCTGGATGGCTACACCTTC
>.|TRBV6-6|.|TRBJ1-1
CASSITGEGTEAFF
TGTGCCAGCAGTATTACAGGCGAGGGTACTGAAGCTTTCTTT
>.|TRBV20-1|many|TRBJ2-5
CSAHEVEETQYF
TGCAGTGCCCACGAAGTTGAGGAGACCCAGTACTTC
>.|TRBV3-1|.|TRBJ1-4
CASSQDRKGREKRFF
TGTGCCAGCAGCCAAGATCGGAAAGGGCGGGAAAAACGGTTTTTT
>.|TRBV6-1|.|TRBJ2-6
CASSGPDREVSGANVLTF
TGTGCCAGCAGTGGCCCTGACAGGGAGGTTTCTGGGGCCAACGTCCTGACTTTC
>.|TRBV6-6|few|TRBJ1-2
CASSYTGNYGYTF
TGTGCCAGCAGCTATACAGGGAACTATGGCTACACCTTC
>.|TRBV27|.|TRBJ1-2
CASRSSPYGYTF
TGTGCCAGCCGGTCCAGCCCGTATGGCTACACCTTC
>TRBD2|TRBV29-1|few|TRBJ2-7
CSVGEGYEQYF
TGCAGCGTTGGGGAGGGTTACGAGCAGTACTTC
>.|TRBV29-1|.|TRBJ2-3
CSVEVVDQLHTDTQYF
TGCAGCGTTGAAGTGGTAGACCAACTGCACACAGATACGCAGTATTTT
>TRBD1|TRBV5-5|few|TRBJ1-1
CASSLLGQGAFF
TGTGCCAGCAGCTTACTAGGACAGGGAGCTTTCTTT
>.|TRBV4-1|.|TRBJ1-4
CASSQALVLDRPGRDNEKLFF
TGCGCCAGCAGCCAAGCTTTGGTTTTGGATCGTCCGGGCAGAGATAATGAAAAACTGTTTTTT
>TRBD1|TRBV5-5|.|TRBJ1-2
CASSPTGGDGYTF
TGTGCCAGCAGCCCGACAGGGGGCGACGGCTACACCTTC
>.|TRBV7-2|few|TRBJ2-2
CASSLVDTTTGELFF
TGTGCCAGCAGCTTAGTGGACACAACCACCGGGGAGCTGTTTTTT
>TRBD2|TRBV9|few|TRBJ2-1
CASRASGSLFF
TGTGCCAGCAGGGCCAGCGGGAGTCTGTTCTTC
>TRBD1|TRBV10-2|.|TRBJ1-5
CASSRTGYSNQPRHF
TGCGCCAGCAGTCGGACAGGGTATAGCAATCAGCCCCGGCATTTT
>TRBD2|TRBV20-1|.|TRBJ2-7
CSASRREAQYF
TGCAGTGCTTCGCGTCGGGAGGCCCAGTACTTC
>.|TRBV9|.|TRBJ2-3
CASSLELSTDTQYF
TGTGCCAGCAGCCTTGAACTAAGCACAGATACGCAGTATTTT
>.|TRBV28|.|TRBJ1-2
CASSLAGQINYGYTF
TGTGCCAGCAGTTTGGCGGGGCAGATTAACTATGGCTACACCTTC
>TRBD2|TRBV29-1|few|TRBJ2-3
CSVIPIAGVMTDTQYF
TGCAGCGTGATACCCATAGCGGGAGTTATGACAGATACGCAGTATTTT
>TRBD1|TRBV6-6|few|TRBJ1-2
CASSYLDRVDGYTF
TGTGCCAGCAGTTACTTGGACAGGGTTGATGGCTACACCTTC
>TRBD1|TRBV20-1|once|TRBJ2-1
CSAQSGTGVLEQFF
TGCAGTGCACAGAGCGGGACAGGGGTTCTTGAGCAGTTCTTC
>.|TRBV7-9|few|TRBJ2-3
CASSLVEQGDTQYF
TGTGCCAGCAGCTTAGTTGAGCAGGGAGATACGCAGTATTTT
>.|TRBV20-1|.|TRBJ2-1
CSAKALVGPSYNEQFF
TGCAGTGCCAAAGCCTTGGTGGGACCCTCCTACAATGAGCAGTTCTTC
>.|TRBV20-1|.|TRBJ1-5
CSARVQGLGQDASNQPQHF
TGCAGTGCTAGAGTGCAGGGGCTCGGTCAGGATGCGAGCAATCAGCCCCAGCATTTT